These T cell receptor beta chains were read from a single sample in a study of T-cell memory formation after mild COVID-19. One entry per CDR3 protein results from TCRdb running MiXCR on the 5' RACE reads. In the table there are roughly 280,000 distinct CDR3 sequences, 15% to 20% of which are singletons. What was sequenced was PBMCs or a T cell subset sorted from them (not recorded which). All receptors derive from a man aged 18 to 29 who had mild COVID-19 (a few samples of this study predate the infection). Cell type and time point are not known. Each CDR3 is given with its conserved first and last residue. The order of the fields is V gene, clone size, D gene, J gene, CDR3 protein, CDR3 DNA. D genes are given only for firm matches. The size of a clone is reported for some rows only, either as once, few or many, or as a class for expanded clones.

TRBV28,NA,NA,TRBJ1-1,CASSLRLLNTEAFF,TGTGCCAGCAGTTTACGGCTCCTGAACACTGAAGCTTTCTTT
TRBV4-3,many,NA,TRBJ2-5,CASSQEWGGQETQYF,TGCGCCAGCAGCCAAGAGTGGGGGGGCCAGGAGACCCAGTACTTC
TRBV5-4,NA,NA,TRBJ1-4,CASSLGTAVGKLFF,TGTGCCAGCAGCCTAGGGACGGCCGTTGGAAAACTGTTTTTT
TRBV5-5,few,TRBD1,TRBJ2-1,CASARGQGLYNEQFF,TGTGCCAGCGCTAGGGGACAGGGGCTCTACAATGAGCAGTTCTTC
TRBV29-1,few,TRBD2,TRBJ2-2,CSAGRRGASNTGELFF,TGCAGCGCCGGGCGGCGGGGGGCTTCGAACACCGGGGAGCTGTTTTTT
TRBV4-1,NA,NA,TRBJ2-2,CASSQEGVEPNTGELFF,TGCGCCAGCAGCCAAGAAGGGGTCGAGCCGAACACCGGGGAGCTGTTTTTT
TRBV20-1,NA,TRBD2,TRBJ2-7,CSAGNLAATYEQYF,TGCAGTGCTGGTAACCTAGCGGCGACCTACGAGCAGTACTTC
TRBV12-3/TRBV12-4,few,TRBD2,TRBJ2-5,CASSPGASGAGGETQYF,TGTGCCAGCAGTCCCGGGGCTAGCGGGGCCGGCGGAGAGACCCAGTACTTC
TRBV4-1,few,TRBD2,TRBJ2-5,CASTPSPAGDRETQYF,TGCGCCAGCACCCCCTCGCCGGCGGGGGACCGGGAGACCCAGTACTTC
TRBV5-1,many,NA,TRBJ2-3,CASSLGQLSDTQYF,TGCGCCAGCAGCTTGGGACAGTTATCAGATACGCAGTATTTT
TRBV6-6,few,NA,TRBJ1-3,CASTLLGNTIYF,TGTGCCAGCACCTTGCTAGGAAACACCATATATTTT
TRBV12-3/TRBV12-4,few,NA,TRBJ2-5,CASSEIRFRQAYQETQYF,TGTGCCAGCAGTGAGATTAGGTTTAGGCAGGCGTACCAAGAGACCCAGTACTTC
TRBV3-1,NA,TRBD1,TRBJ2-5,CASSNRDRGLRETQYF,TGTGCCAGCAGCAACCGGGACAGGGGGCTCCGAGAGACCCAGTACTTC
TRBV12-3/TRBV12-4,NA,NA,TRBJ1-5,CASSGGGGWQPQHF,TGTGCCAGCAGTGGGGGGGGGGGCTGGCAGCCCCAGCATTTT
TRBV2,NA,NA,TRBJ1-5,CASKGRGNQPQHF,TGTGCCAGCAAGGGCAGGGGCAATCAGCCCCAGCATTTT
TRBV6-6,few,NA,TRBJ2-4,CASRGLQGQRAKNIQYF,TGTGCCAGCAGGGGATTACAGGGCCAAAGAGCCAAAAACATTCAGTACTTC
TRBV6-2/TRBV6-3,NA,TRBD1,TRBJ1-1,CASSTLRGQGENTEAFF,TGTGCCAGCAGTACCCTCCGCGGACAGGGTGAGAACACTGAAGCTTTCTTT
TRBV7-9,few,NA,TRBJ2-3,CASSSGAVDF,TGTGCCAGCAGCTCCGGGGCAGTGGATTTT
TRBV4-3,few,NA,TRBJ2-7,CASSQGGRGGDEQYF,TGCGCCAGCAGCCAAGGGGGGCGGGGCGGCGACGAGCAGTACTTC
TRBV20-1,NA,NA,TRBJ1-4,CSARDQASRYYSSTNEKLFF,TGCAGTGCTAGAGATCAGGCCAGCCGATACTACTCTTCAACTAATGAAAAACTGTTTTTT
TRBV5-1,few,NA,TRBJ1-1,CASSSAAMGWENTEAFF,TGCGCCAGCAGCTCCGCGGCGATGGGGTGGGAGAACACTGAAGCTTTCTTT
TRBV6-2/TRBV6-3,NA,TRBD1,TRBJ1-5,CASSYRGLERNQPQHF,TGTGCCAGCAGTTACAGGGGGCTAGAAAGGAATCAGCCCCAGCATTTT
TRBV12-3/TRBV12-4,many,NA,TRBJ1-1,CASSSGDSNTEAFF,TGTGCCAGCAGTTCGGGAGACAGCAACACTGAAGCTTTCTTT
TRBV6-5,NA,NA,TRBJ1-5,CASSFAGANQPQHF,TGTGCCAGCAGTTTCGCAGGGGCAAATCAGCCCCAGCATTTT
TRBV9,few,NA,TRBJ2-3,CASSVKIGDTQYF,TGTGCCAGCAGCGTGAAAATCGGGGATACGCAGTATTTT
TRBV9,few,NA,TRBJ2-3,CASSEVGRSMDTQYF,TGTGCCAGCAGTGAGGTGGGCAGGTCGATGGATACGCAGTATTTT
TRBV12-3/TRBV12-4,few,NA,TRBJ1-1,CASSPNTEAFF,TGTGCCAGCAGTCCGAACACTGAAGCTTTCTTT
TRBV21-1,NA,NA,TRBJ2-5,CASSKVPVAGGRSQETQYF,TGTGCCAGCAGCAAAGTCCCGGTAGCGGGGGGCCGGTCTCAAGAGACCCAGTACTTC
TRBV5-1,NA,NA,TRBJ2-2,CASSLEGYPSVRNTGELFF,TGCGCCAGCAGCTTGGAGGGGTACCCTAGCGTAAGGAACACCGGGGAGCTGTTTTTT
TRBV6-2/TRBV6-3,few,NA,TRBJ2-4,CASQGSVAKNIQYF,TGTGCCAGCCAAGGATCTGTAGCCAAAAACATTCAGTACTTC
TRBV27,few,NA,TRBJ2-6,CASSAQRAGANVLTF,TGTGCCAGCAGTGCCCAGAGGGCTGGGGCCAACGTCCTGACTTTC
TRBV29-1,NA,NA,TRBJ2-1,CSGRGTVNEQFF,TGCAGCGGGCGGGGGACAGTCAATGAGCAGTTCTTC